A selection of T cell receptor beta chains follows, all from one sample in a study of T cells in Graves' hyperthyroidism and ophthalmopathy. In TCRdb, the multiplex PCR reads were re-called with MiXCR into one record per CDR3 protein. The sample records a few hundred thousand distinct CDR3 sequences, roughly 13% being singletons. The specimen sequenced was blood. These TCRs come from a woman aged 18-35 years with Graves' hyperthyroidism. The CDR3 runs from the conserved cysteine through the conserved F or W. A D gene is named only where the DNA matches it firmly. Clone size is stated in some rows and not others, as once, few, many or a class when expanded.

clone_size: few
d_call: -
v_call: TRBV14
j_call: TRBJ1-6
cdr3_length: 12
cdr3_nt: TGTGCCAGCAGCCAGGGCAATTCACCCCTCCACTTT
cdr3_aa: CASSQGNSPLHF

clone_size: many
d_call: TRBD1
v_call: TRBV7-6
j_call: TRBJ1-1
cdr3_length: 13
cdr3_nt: TGTGCCAGCAGCTCGGGGACAGGGTCTGAAGCTTTCTTT
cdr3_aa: CASSSGTGSEAFF

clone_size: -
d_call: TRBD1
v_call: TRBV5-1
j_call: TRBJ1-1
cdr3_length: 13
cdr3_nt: TGCGCCAGCATGAGGGACAGGAACACTGAAGCTTTCTTT
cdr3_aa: CASMRDRNTEAFF

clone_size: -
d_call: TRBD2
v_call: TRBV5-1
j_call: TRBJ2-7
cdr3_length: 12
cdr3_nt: TGCGCCAGCAGCTTCAGGGAGGGCGAGCAGTACTTC
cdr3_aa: CASSFREGEQYF

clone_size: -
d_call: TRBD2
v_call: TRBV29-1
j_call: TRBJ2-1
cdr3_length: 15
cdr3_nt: TGCAGCCTACAGGGACTAGCGGGAGGGGTAAATGAGCAGTTCTTC
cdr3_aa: CSLQGLAGGVNEQFF

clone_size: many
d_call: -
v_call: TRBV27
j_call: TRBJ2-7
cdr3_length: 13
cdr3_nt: TGTGCCAGCAGTACTGGGGGTTCCTACGAGCAGTACTTC
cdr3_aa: CASSTGGSYEQYF

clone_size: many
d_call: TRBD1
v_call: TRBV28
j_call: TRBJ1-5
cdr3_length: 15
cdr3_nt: TGTGCCAGCACAGGAAGGGACAGGTTCAATCAGCCCCAGCATTTT
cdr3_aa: CASTGRDRFNQPQHF

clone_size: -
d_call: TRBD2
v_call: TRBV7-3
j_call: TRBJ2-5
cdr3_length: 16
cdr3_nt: TGTGCCAGCAGCCCCGGACTAGCGGGAGGTGGAGAGACCCAGTACTTC
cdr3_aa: CASSPGLAGGGETQYF

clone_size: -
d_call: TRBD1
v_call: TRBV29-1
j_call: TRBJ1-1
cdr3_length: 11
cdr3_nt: TGCAGCGGGGACAGTGAGGCTGAAGCTTTCTTT
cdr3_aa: CSGDSEAEAFF

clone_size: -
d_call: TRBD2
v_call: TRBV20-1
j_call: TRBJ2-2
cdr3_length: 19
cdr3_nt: TGCAGTGCCCCGCGTGGGACTAGCGGGAGAGGGGGTGGCACCGGGGAGCTGTTTTTT
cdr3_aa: CSAPRGTSGRGGGTGELFF

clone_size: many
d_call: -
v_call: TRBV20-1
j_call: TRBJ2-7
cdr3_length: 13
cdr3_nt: TGCAGTGCTAGAGGTCGTAGGGCCTACGAGCAGTACTTC
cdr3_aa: CSARGRRAYEQYF

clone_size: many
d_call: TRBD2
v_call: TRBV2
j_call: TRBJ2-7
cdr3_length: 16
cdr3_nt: TGTGCCAGCAGTGAAAGGGTAGCGGGAGGGCCCTACGAGCAGTACTTC
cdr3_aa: CASSERVAGGPYEQYF

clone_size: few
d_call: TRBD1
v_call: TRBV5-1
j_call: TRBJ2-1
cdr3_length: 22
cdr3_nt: TGCGCCAGCAGCTCGTCCCGGGACAGTGCCTTCGTAACCTCTCGCTCCTACAATGAGCAGTTCTTC
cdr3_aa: CASSSSRDSAFVTSRSYNEQFF

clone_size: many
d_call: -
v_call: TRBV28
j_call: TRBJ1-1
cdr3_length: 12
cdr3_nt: TGTGCCAGCACAACCCGTCTCCCCGAAGCTTTCTTT
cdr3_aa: CASTTRLPEAFF

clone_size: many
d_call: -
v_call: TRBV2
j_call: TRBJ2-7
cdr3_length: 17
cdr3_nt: TGTGCCAGCAGTGAATCCCCAGGGAGCTCCAGCTCCTACGAGCAGTACTTC
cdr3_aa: CASSESPGSSSSYEQYF

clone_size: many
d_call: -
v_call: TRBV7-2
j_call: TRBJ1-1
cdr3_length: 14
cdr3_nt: TGTGCCAGCAGCTTCGGGGGAAAGAACACTGAAGCTTTCTTT
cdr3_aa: CASSFGGKNTEAFF

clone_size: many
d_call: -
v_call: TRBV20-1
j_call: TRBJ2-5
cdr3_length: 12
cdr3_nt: TGCAGTGCTATCCTAGCCCCCGAGACCCAGTACTTC
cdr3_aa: CSAILAPETQYF

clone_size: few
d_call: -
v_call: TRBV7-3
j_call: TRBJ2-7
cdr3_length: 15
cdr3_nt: TGTGCCAGCAGCTCGGGCGGGCCAGGGTTGTACGAGCAGTACTTC
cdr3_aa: CASSSGGPGLYEQYF

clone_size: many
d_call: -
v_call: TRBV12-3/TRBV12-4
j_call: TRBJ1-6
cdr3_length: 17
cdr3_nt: TGTGCCAGCAGAAGGGACGGTTCGAGCTCCTATAATTCACCCCTCCACTTT
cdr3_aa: CASRRDGSSSYNSPLHF

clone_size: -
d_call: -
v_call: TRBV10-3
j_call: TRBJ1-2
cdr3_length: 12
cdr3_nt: TGTGCCATCACCCAAGACAGGTTGGGCTACACCTTC
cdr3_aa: CAITQDRLGYTF

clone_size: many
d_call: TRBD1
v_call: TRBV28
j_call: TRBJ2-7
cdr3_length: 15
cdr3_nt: TGTGCCAGCAGTTTAGGGCAGGGGGCGGGATTCGAGCAGTACTTC
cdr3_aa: CASSLGQGAGFEQYF

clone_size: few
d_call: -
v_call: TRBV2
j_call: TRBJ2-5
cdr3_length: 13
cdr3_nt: TGTGCCAGCAAGCGTGAAAATGGGGGGACCCAGTACTTC
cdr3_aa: CASKRENGGTQYF

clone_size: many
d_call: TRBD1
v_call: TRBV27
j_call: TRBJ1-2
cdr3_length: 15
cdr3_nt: TGTGCCAGCAGTCAGGTACAGGGGGCGCTTCGTGGCTACACCTTC
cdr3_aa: CASSQVQGALRGYTF

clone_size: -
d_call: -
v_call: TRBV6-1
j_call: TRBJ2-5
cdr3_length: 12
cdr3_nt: TGTGCCAGCAGGCCCACAGAAGAGACCCAGTACTTC
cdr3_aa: CASRPTEETQYF

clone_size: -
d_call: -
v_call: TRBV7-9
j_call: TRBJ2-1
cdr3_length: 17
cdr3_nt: TGTGCCAGCAGTCACCCGTTTGGGCAGGGACGGGGCAATGAGCAGTTCTTC
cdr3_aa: CASSHPFGQGRGNEQFF

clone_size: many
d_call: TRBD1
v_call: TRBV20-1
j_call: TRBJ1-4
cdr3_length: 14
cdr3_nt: TGCAGTGCTATCTTGACAGGGGCTAATGAAAAACTGTTTTTT
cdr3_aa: CSAILTGANEKLFF

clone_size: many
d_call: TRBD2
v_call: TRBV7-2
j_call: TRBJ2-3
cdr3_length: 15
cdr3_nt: TGTGCCAGCAGCTTAAGGGCGGGAGTCACAGATACGCAGTATTTT
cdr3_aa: CASSLRAGVTDTQYF

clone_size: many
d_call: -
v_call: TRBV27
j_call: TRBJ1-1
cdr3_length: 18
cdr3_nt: TGTGCCAGCAGTTTATGGGGTATTGGGGGACCCGCCGGGGGTGAAGCTTTCTTT
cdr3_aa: CASSLWGIGGPAGGEAFF

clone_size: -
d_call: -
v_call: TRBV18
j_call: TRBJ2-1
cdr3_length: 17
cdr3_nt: TGTGCCAGCTCACCACCGGGGGGCGGAAGGGCACTAAATGAGCAGTTCTTC
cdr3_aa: CASSPPGGGRALNEQFF

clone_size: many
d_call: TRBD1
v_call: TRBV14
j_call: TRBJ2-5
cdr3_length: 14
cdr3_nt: TGTGCCAGCAGCCGAAACAGGGGCAGGGAGACCCAGTACTTC
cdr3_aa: CASSRNRGRETQYF

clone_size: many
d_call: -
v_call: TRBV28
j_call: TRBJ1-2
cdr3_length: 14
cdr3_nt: TGTGCCAGCAGACGGGGGCGAACTAACTATGGCTACACCTTC
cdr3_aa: CASRRGRTNYGYTF

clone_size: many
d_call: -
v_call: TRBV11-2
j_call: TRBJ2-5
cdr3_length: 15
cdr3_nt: TGTGCCAGCAGCTCCGGGACTCTGGAACAAGAGACCCAGTACTTC
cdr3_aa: CASSSGTLEQETQYF

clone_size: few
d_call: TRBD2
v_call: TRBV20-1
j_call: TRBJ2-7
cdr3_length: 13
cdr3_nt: TGCAGTGCTCCCCTGGGGAGGGACTACGAGCAGTACTTC
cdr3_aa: CSAPLGRDYEQYF

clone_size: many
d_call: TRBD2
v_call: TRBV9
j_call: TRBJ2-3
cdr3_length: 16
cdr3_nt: TGTGCCAGCAGCGTAGACCTACGGAGCGGGGGAGATACGCAGTATTTT
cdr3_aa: CASSVDLRSGGDTQYF

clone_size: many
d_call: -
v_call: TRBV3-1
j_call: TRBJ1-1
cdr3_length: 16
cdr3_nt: TGTGCCAGCAGCCACTACATGCAGGCCCCGATTTCTGAAGCTTTCTTT
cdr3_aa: CASSHYMQAPISEAFF

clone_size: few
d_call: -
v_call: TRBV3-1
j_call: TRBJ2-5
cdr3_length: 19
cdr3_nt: TGTGCCAGCAGCCAAGTGGGTAAGATTGGCGGGCGAGACCAAGAGACCCAGTACTTC
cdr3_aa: CASSQVGKIGGRDQETQYF

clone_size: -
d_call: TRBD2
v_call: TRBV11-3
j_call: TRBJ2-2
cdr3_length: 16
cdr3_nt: TGTGCCAGCAGCTTATCTCTAGCGGGGACCACCGGGGAGCTGTTTTTT
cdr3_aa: CASSLSLAGTTGELFF

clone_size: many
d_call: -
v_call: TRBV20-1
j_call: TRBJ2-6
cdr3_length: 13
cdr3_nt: TGCAGTGCCAAAACCTCTGGGGCCAACGTCCTGACTTTC
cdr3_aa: CSAKTSGANVLTF

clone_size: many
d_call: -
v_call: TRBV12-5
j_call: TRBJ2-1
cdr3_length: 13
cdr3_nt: TGTGCTAGTGGTTTGCATGAAAACAATGAGCAGTTCTTC
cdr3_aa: CASGLHENNEQFF

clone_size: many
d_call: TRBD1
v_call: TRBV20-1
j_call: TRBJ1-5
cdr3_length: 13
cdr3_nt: TGCAGTGCCAGGGGGGACAGCAATAAGCCCCAGCATTTT
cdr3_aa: CSARGDSNKPQHF

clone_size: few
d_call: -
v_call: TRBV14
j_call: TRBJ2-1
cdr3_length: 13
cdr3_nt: TGTGCCAGCAGCCGCCTCACAGGGTATGGGCAGTTCTTC
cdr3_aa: CASSRLTGYGQFF

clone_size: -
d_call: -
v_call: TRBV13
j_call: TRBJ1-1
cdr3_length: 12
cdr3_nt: TGTGCCAGCAGCTCATTGGGCAGTGAAGCTTTCTTT
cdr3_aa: CASSSLGSEAFF

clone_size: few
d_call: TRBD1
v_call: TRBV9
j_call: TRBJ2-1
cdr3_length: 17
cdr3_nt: TGTGCCAGCAGCGCCCAAGGGGGCGGGTTGGCCTACAATGAGCAGTTCTTC
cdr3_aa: CASSAQGGGLAYNEQFF

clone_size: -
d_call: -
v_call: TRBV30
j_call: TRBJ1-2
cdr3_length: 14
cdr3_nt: TGTGCCTCCCACCCCCTGGACCGCCTTTCGGGCTACACCTTC
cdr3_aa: CASHPLDRLSGYTF

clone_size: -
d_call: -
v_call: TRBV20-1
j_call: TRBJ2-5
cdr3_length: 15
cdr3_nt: TGCAGTGCTAGAGACTGGCAGAGCCTCCAAGAGACCCAGTACTTC
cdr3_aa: CSARDWQSLQETQYF

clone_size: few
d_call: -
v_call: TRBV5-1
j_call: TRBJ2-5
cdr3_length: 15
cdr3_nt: TGCGCCAGCAGCTTGGACGACTGGACTACGAGCAGTGGTCACTTC
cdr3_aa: CASSLDDWTTSSGHF

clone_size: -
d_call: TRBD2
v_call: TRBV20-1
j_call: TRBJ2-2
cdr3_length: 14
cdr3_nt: TGCAGTGCTAGAGCGGGAGGCTCCACCGGGGAGCTGTTTTTT
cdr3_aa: CSARAGGSTGELFF

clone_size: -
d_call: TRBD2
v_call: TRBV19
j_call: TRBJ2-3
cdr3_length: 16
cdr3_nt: TGTGCCAGTAGTATTCGTCTAGCGGGAGGGCCAGATACGCAGTATTTT
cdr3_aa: CASSIRLAGGPDTQYF